The TCR beta chain under discussion was sequenced for a study of shared clonotypes between healthy human individuals (dated by TCRdb to the early 2020s). Concerning the study at large: Three men and a couple of women, aged 18 to 49 years, made up the cohort. To estimate repertoire size and how much clonotype sharing occurs between individuals, the study deeply sequenced the blood TCR repertoires of 5 or 6 healthy adults. Libraries were prepared and TCR repertoires were sequenced by different laboratories using diverse techniques, in order to increase sequencing depth and limit assay-specific biases. For each donor, CD4 naive and CD4 memory were each run on three plates, CD8 naive on two plates, and CD8 memory on one plate. Leukapheresis yielded between about 0.85 and 10 billion PBMCs per donor.

Using the deep immunoSEQ assay, TCR CDR3 regions were amplified from genomic DNA by multiplex PCR. Extracted genomic DNA from each cell subset was distributed evenly across all wells of several immunoSEQ 96-well plates, and each plate was treated as a replicate. For sorted subsets, approximately 210 ng of genomic DNA, equivalent to around 30,000 T cell genomes, went into each replicate PCR. The purified libraries were quantified using a Qubit 3.0 fluorometer, sized with a Bioanalyzer 2100, and then quantified again using the KAPA Library Quantification kit. Every immunoSEQ 96-well plate was sequenced on a dedicated single-read 150-cycle Illumina NextSeq 550 flow cell. The authors' analysis ran thus. Because the immunoSEQ output included only junctional sequences and no quality scores, the filtering could not be the same as the filtering used for full-length reads. To assign V/J genes and CDR3, sequences were annotated using PyIR, a Python wrapper for IgBLAST v1.9, with IMGT germline references. Reads with weak V/J assignments (E-value above 1e-6), missing CDR3, stop codons, out-of-frame junctions, or ambiguous translated residues were removed. V3J clonotypes were defined as sequences sharing an identical inferred V gene, J gene, and CDR3 amino acid sequence. Percentage overlap between repertoires was calculated by dividing the number of shared unique clonotypes by the size of the smaller repertoire. Three approaches were used to assess repertoire richness: RTK rarefaction, the Chao1 estimator, and Recon v2.1 estimates of unobserved clonotypes. Generation probabilities were computed with OLGA for all TCRbeta clonotypes obtained by the gDNA method from several donors. TCRdb mirrors the immuneACCESS table, restricted to in-frame sequences. Some clones are absent from its copies; in checked studies, under half trace to an unresolved V gene, and the reason for the others is unknown. V, J and clone size derive from that table, while D and trimming were established from the DNA sequence. For this sample the table gives some 2.1 million clones, of which 85% to 95% were detected only once. The ten largest clones represent around 1.1% of the sample.

General study outcomes and caveats: Sampling was restricted to blood, and TCR repertoires in tissues likely differ from the TCR repertoires found in blood. Sharing across four donors was observed for around 5% of naive CD4, around 3.5% of naive CD8, roughly 2.3% of memory CD4, and 0.4% of memory CD8 clonotypes. Pairwise subsampling led to the expectation that sequencing depth would affect the degree of clonotype sharing among donors. Compared with non-shared clonotypes, clonotypes shared by all four sorted-subset donors had higher generation probabilities. Naive subsets generally had larger estimated clonotype richness than memory subsets did. Incomplete sequencing was indicated by rarefaction of sorted-subset datasets, despite the large sequencing depth. Because the study included a small number of donors, the genetic and exposure-history diversity represented was limited.

To note about this clone: Its binding antigen is unknown. Base quality data are lacking; no much larger clone is found one base away.

Reading the germline V gene gives CDR1 MNHNS and CDR2 SASEGT. At the junction V is shortened by 3 bases and J by 9 bases, with 21 bases in between. Including cysteine and phenylalanine, the CDR3 has 16 amino acids. Only the CDR3 DNA stays, 48 bases, in frame from base 1. For the CD8 naive samples, CD45RO-negative cells were positively selected for CCR7, yielding a CD45RA+CCR7+ population from which TemRA cells were excluded. The donors were healthy, HIV-negative adults with no recently reported acute infections or vaccinations. Only Caucasian adults living in Nashville, Tennessee, USA were represented among the donors. Blood was obtained by leukapheresis, after which PBMCs were separated by Ficoll-Histopaque density gradient centrifugation and cryopreserved in liquid nitrogen vapor phase. Analytical flow cytometry was used to check the purity and quantity of every magnetically sorted T cell population. Each sorted fraction had its genomic DNA isolated and then quantified by UV absorbance on a Nanodrop 2000c.

The source is a man aged 18 to 35 in good health. Here the chain combines TRBV6-1 and TRBJ2-1; TRBD1 might be the D gene, on 6 matching bases. Sequenced material: naive CD8+ T cells sorted from blood. In the paper's terms, the cell subset or site label means: CD45RA+CCR7+. CDR3 region: CASSEGAPWGTSEQFF. The sequenced DNA is TGTGCCAGCAGTGAGGGGGCCCCGTGGGGGACGAGTGAGCAGTTCTTC.